Listed below are T cell receptor beta chains from one sample, sequenced in a study of cytotoxic CD8 clonotypes in ibrutinib-treated CLL. Clones were read by immunoSEQ multiplex PCR, and TCRdb kept only the in-frame ones, dropping some. The repertoire holds 330,000 or so clones, with 67% as singletons. Specimen: PBMCs, collected after 36 months of ibrutinib treatment. The receptors originated from a human donor with chronic lymphocytic leukemia. The CDR3 runs from the conserved cysteine through the conserved F or W.

J gene,V gene,CDR3 protein
TRBJ1-2,TRBV18,CASSPGQHNYGYTF
TRBJ2-1,TRBV29-1,CSVEDRTGMGEQFF
TRBJ2-3,TRBV18,CASSSLTSAPSTDTQYF
TRBJ2-7,TRBV2,CASSDFWGDSYEQYF
TRBJ2-7,TRBV28,CASSSPTGTRAYEQYF
TRBJ2-7,TRBV9,CASSVADSPYEQYF
TRBJ2-1,TRBV9,CASSVIAGNNEQFF
TRBJ1-5,TRBV4-1,CASSQAWAGGSNQPQHF
TRBJ2-7,TRBV7-9,CASSLDSAYEQYF
TRBJ2-7,TRBV10-3,CAIRQTSGRGEQYF
TRBJ2-1,TRBV29-1,CSVQGRGYEQFF
TRBJ2-6,TRBV2,CASRTGTPEPGANVLTF
TRBJ2-2,TRBV11-2,CASSLDRGGELFF
TRBJ2-3,TRBV7-8,CASRKLAGGQLDTQYF
TRBJ2-2,TRBV11-2,CASSLTGKGDTGELFF
TRBJ2-2,TRBV28,CASSLRASGGTNTGELFF
TRBJ2-7,TRBV29-1,CSVEEHSSYEQYF
TRBJ2-1,TRBV5-6,CASKAGQHNEQFF
TRBJ2-3,TRBV5-1,CASSFGQHWGAVTDTQYF
TRBJ2-7,TRBV5-1,CASRGGGHPDSYEQYF
TRBJ2-7,TRBV5-4,CASSHRDSTYEQYF
TRBJ1-2,TRBV9,CASSVVEGARYGYTF
TRBJ1-5,TRBV5-1,CASSLVVGQPQHF
TRBJ2-5,TRBV7-9,CASSRGQGQETQYF
TRBJ2-1,TRBV5-1,CASSMGTSGGTQFF
TRBJ1-1,TRBV5-1,CASSVGQGTEAFF
TRBJ2-7,TRBV7-8,CASSSAGLAGGREDYEQYF
TRBJ1-4,TRBV10-3,CAISGENEKLFF
TRBJ2-2,TRBV7-9,CASSHPGLATGELFF
TRBJ2-3,TRBV27,CASRPGRSTDTQYF
NA,TRBV29-1,CSVEVAGRPNYEQYF
TRBJ1-2,TRBV18,CASSGPRENYGYTF
TRBJ2-2,TRBV25-1,CASSEVPGELFF
TRBJ2-7,TRBV5-1,CASSLSQGSHEQYF
TRBJ1-2,TRBV19,CASSMGLRTGGIYGYTF
TRBJ2-5,TRBV6-5,CASSYTRAQETQYF
TRBJ2-1,TRBV11-2,CASSSGQEQFF
TRBJ2-4,TRBV5-5,CASTGQGINIQYF
TRBJ2-1,TRBV13,CASSLGRDRHNEQFF
TRBJ2-1,TRBV20-1,CSAPRLEQFF
TRBJ2-5,TRBV7-9,CASSLSHYRQGEETQYF
TRBJ1-1,TRBV27,CASSPSPTGTTEAFF
TRBJ2-7,TRBV6-1,CASNPRGTLYEQYF
TRBJ1-4,TRBV9,CASSVIAGEGEKLFF
TRBJ1-4,TRBV25-1,CASSELLLGQGDEKLFF
TRBJ2-3,TRBV29-1,CSVLLGLASSDTQYF
TRBJ2-1,TRBV9,CASSAADSYNEQFF
TRBJ2-5,TRBV10-2,CASSEGWDSQYF
TRBJ2-7,TRBV6-1,CASSDLRGPSYEQYF
TRBJ1-2,TRBV5-1,CASSSDRAGYGYTF
TRBJ1-2,TRBV6-1,CAASPARDYYGYTF
TRBJ2-7,TRBV27,CASSFRPPYEQYF
TRBJ1-2,TRBV7-2,CASSSRTGGYGYTF
TRBJ1-2,TRBV14,CASSPTVRYGYTF
TRBJ2-1,TRBV28,CASSLRTPGGYNEQFF
TRBJ2-3,TRBV10-1,CASREGLADTQYF
TRBJ2-3,TRBV5-4,CASSSKPGLADYDTQYF
TRBJ2-3,TRBV5-1,CASSTKGTDTQYF